The present T cell receptor beta chain was sequenced within a study of T cell responses to AZD1222 COVID-19 vaccine. Study results and limitations: A rise in Spike-specific TCR breadth and depth followed two AZD1222 doses.

This clone came up once. Its antigen is undetermined. Germline CDR1 reads MNHEY; CDR2 reads SMNVEV (reference sequence). Trimming took 4 bases from V and 3 from J; bases not matched to a gene: 15. The CDR3 consists of 17 residues. The data were produced by immunoSEQ multiplex PCR, yet TCRdb's version contains in-frame clones alone and is incomplete. Here the sample spans about 84,000 clones, about 85% being singletons. The sample was peripheral blood, taken on day 0 of AZD1222 vaccination. The chain links TRBV27 to TRBJ2-7; TRBD2 matches at 7 bases. The origin of this receptor is an adult in good health. The CDR3 reads CASSYSGTTLVGYEQYF. CDR3 DNA sequence: TGTGCCAGCAGTTACTCCGGGACTACTCTAGTTGGCTACGAGCAGTACTTC.